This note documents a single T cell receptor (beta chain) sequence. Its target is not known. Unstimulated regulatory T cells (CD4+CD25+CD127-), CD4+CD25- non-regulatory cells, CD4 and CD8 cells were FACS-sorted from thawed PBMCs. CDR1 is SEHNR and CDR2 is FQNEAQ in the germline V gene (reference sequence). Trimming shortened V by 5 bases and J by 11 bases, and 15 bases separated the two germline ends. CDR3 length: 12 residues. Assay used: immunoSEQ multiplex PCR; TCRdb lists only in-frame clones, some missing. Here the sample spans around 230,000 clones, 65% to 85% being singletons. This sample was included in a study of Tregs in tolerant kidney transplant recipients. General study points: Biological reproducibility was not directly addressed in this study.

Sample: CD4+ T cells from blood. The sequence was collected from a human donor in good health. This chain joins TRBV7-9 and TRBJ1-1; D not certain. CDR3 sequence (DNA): TGTGCCAGCAGCGAGGCCCCCCAAGCGGCTTTCTTT. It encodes CASSEAPQAAFF.